This TCR beta chain stems from a study of chemoradiotherapy in HPV16-positive cancers. This table comes from immunoSEQ multiplex PCR, and its TCRdb copy is limited to in-frame clones, with some not included. The data contain around 10,000 clones, 80% to 85% of them singletons. From germline, CDR1 is MNHEY and CDR2 SMNVEV (reference sequence). The CDR3 spans 14 residues. The germline V and J ends were trimmed by 4 bases and 6 bases, with 12 bases remaining between them. This clone was picked up one time. The sequence was obtained from a human donor with HPV-associated anogenital cancer. The chain uses TRBV27 and TRBJ1-4, with a possible D match to TRBD1 (5 bases). The sequencing here drew on blood, taken from a patient who underwent chemoradiotherapy. In nucleotides, the CDR3 is TGTGCCAGCAGTTGGGTCAGGGCGGATGAAAAACTGTTTTTT. It encodes CASSWVRADEKLFF.